This TCR beta chain was sequenced for a study of blood T cell repertoires in COVID-19. About the research overall: Samples representing acute and convalescent COVID-19 were sourced from the United States, Italy and Spain. T cells, B-cell-depleted T cells, or PBMCs provided the cDNA or gDNA that served as material.

Trimming at V came to 3 bases and at J to 4 bases, leaving 7 bases not matched to a gene. This CDR3 is built from 16 residues. Germline V CDR1 and CDR2: MNHEY, SMNVEV (reference sequence). Original processing notes: Estimation of nucleated cell counts was performed using reference gene primer amplification. Assay used: immunoSEQ multiplex PCR; TCRdb lists only in-frame clones, some missing. V and J calls and clone size come straight from that table; D and trimming were deduced from the DNA. Among 95,000 to 100,000 clones listed, less than 90% were seen once. This clonotype was obtained from an elderly man with acute or convalescent COVID-19. The J gene is TRBJ2-5, the V gene TRBV27; 11 bases match TRBD1. Material: peripheral blood. In DNA, the CDR3 is TGTGCCAGCAGTTTTTACCATGGACAGGGGGCAGAGACCCAGTACTTC. Its protein is CASSFYHGQGAETQYF.